The 18 T cell receptor beta chains in this list originate from one sample, sequenced in a study of blood T cell repertoires in COVID-19. This table comes from immunoSEQ multiplex PCR, and its TCRdb copy is limited to in-frame clones, with some not included. The profile shows approximately 480,000 clones, around 90% of them singletons. Material: PBMCs or T cells enriched from blood (not recorded which). The receptors shown here come from a woman aged 18 to 35 who had recovered from COVID-19.

This chain joins TRBV5-6 and TRBJ2-3, with 8 bases fitting TRBD2. Germline assignment: CDR1 SGHDT and CDR2 YYEEEE. The CDR3 extends over 16 amino acids. Trimming at V came to 0 bases and at J to 1 base, leaving 4 bases not matched to a gene. CDR3 DNA: TGTGCCAGCAGCTTGGCTCTGCGGGGGGGCACAGATACGCAGTATTTT. This gives the protein CASSLALRGGTDTQYF.

The chain employs TRBV6-5 and TRBJ2-7, with 8 bases that match TRBD2. V lost 7 bases, J lost 2 bases, and 7 bases stayed unmatched. This CDR3 is 14 amino acids long. CDR1 MNHEY and CDR2 SVGAGI come from the germline V gene. CDR3 in DNA: TGTGCCAGCATTACAACTAGCGGCACCTACGAGCAGTACTTC. This translates into CASITTSGTYEQYF.

This chain connects TRBV10-2 to TRBJ1-6, with D possibly being TRBD1 (5 bases). Germline CDR1 WSHSY, CDR2 SAAADI. Trimming stripped 3 bases from V and 8 bases from J, with 11 bases between. The CDR3 is made up of 14 amino acids. CDR3: CASSDWGTDSPLHF. DNA for the CDR3: TGCGCCAGCAGTGATTGGGGCACAGATTCACCCCTCCACTTT.

The chain is built from TRBV7-9 and TRBJ2-7, with TRBD1 identical over 8 bases. V dropped 6 bases and J dropped 6; count of bases not matched to a gene: 7. Germline CDR1 is SEHNR and CDR2 is FQNEAQ (reference sequence). This CDR3 comprises 13 residues. CDR3 protein: CASRSAGGSEQYF. The CDR3 DNA reads as TGTGCCAGCAGGTCGGCAGGGGGCAGCGAGCAGTACTTC. Filled out from reference TRBV7-9 and TRBJ2-7, the complete variable domain reads DTGVSQNPRHKITKRGQNVTFRCDPISEHNRLYWYRQTLGQGPEFLTYFQNEAQLEKSRLLSDRFSAERPKGSFSTLEIQRTEQGDSAMYLCASRSAGGSEQYFGPGTRLTVT.

Of note for this clone: The sample contains more than one DNA sequence encoding this CDR3. The rearrangement joins TRBV28 to TRBJ2-7; D gene unclear. Germline lookup yields CDR1 MDHEN and CDR2 SYDVKM. Deletions cut 4 bases from V and 3 bases from J, with 4 bases between. The CDR3 consists of 11 residues. CDR3 sequence (DNA): TGTGCCAGCAGTTCGGGCTACGAGCAGTACTTC. Its protein is CASSSGYEQYF.

The V and J genes are TRBV3-1 (or the pseudogene TRBV3-2) and TRBJ1-4, with TRBD1 matching over 9 bases. CDR3 length: 18 amino acids. Per the germline V gene, CDR1 is LGHDT and CDR2 is YNNKEL (reference sequence). Losses at the gene ends were 1 base for V and 0 bases for J; bases not matched to a gene: 6. This CDR3 reads CASSQGDRVYATNEKLFF. Here the CDR3 DNA reads TGTGCCAGCAGCCAAGGGGACAGGGTATATGCAACTAATGAAAAACTGTTTTTT.

This rearrangement joins TRBV6-5 to TRBJ1-2, with a possible D match to TRBD1 (6 bases). The germline V and J ends were trimmed by 4 bases and 4 bases, with 16 bases remaining between them. The CDR3 consists of 15 residues. Germline V gives CDR1 MNHEY, CDR2 SVGAGI. The CDR3 sequence is CASSLIGGASYGYTF. CDR3 in DNA: TGTGCCAGCAGTTTGATTGGGGGCGCGAGCTATGGCTACACCTTC.

The V call is TRBV3-1 (or the pseudogene TRBV3-2), the J call TRBJ2-3; D gene unclear. V was clipped by 2 bases and J by 3 bases, with 12 bases between them. The germline gives CDR1 LGHDT, CDR2 YNNKEL (reference sequence). This CDR3 contains 15 residues. The CDR3 DNA follows: TGTGCCAGCAGCCAACGAGGTTTTGGGACAGATACGCAGTATTTT. It codes for CASSQRGFGTDTQYF.

This chain uses TRBV19 with TRBJ1-2; TRBD1 aligns across 11 bases. The CDR3 consists of 15 residues. V trimming: 4 bases; J trimming: 8 bases; junction bases outside the gene matches: 9. Germline CDR1 LNHDA, CDR2 SQIVND (reference sequence). The chain's CDR3 is CASSTRDRGSWGYTF. The CDR3 nucleotides are TGTGCCAGTAGTACCCGGGACAGGGGGTCGTGGGGCTACACCTTC.

The CDR3 DNA sequence: TGCAGCGTTGAAGAAGTCGAACAGGGTATGGGTCCAGATACGCAGTATTTT. Translated: CSVEEVEQGMGPDTQYF. J is TRBJ2-3 and V is TRBV29-1; TRBD1 is a possible D gene (6 bases). The CDR3 is 17 residues long. Trimming took 0 bases from V and 4 from J, leaving 20 bases between them. The germline V gene encodes CDR1 SQVTM and CDR2 ANQGSEA.

The chain uses TRBV7-3 and TRBJ2-6, with 8 bases identical to TRBD2. V lost 1 base to trimming and J lost 0 bases; unmatched junction nucleotides: 5. CDR1 is SGHTA, CDR2 FQGTGA, per germline. The CDR3 contains 18 residues. The CDR3 region has the DNA TGTGCCAGCAGCTTAATCCCGGGGGGGCTCTCTGGGGCCAACGTCCTGACTTTC. Amino acids: CASSLIPGGLSGANVLTF.

J is TRBJ1-2 and V is TRBV2; TRBD1 aligns across 7 bases. Trimming removed 2 bases from V and 8 bases from J; junction bases left unmatched: 8. This CDR3 contains 14 residues. Germline V gene lookup returns CDR1 SNHLY and CDR2 FYNNEI. The CDR3 DNA follows: TGTGCCAGCAGTGAACGCAGGGGGTCCTCGGGCTACACCTTC. Translation: CASSERRGSSGYTF.

This clone appeared once. CDR3 region: CATASGGEAFF. Here the CDR3 DNA reads TGTGCCACTGCCAGCGGTGGGGAAGCTTTCTTT. The chain links TRBV24-1 to TRBJ1-1; no clear D gene. V was clipped by 10 bases and J by 8 bases, with 13 bases between them. The CDR3 spans 11 residues. From germline, CDR1 is KGHDR and CDR2 SFDVKD.

A single count supports this clone. V and J are TRBV5-1 and TRBJ1-1, with D maybe TRBD1 (5 bases). This CDR3 contains 14 residues. The V gene lost 0 bases and the J gene lost 6 bases, with 12 bases spanning the gap. Germline V lookup: CDR1 SGHRS, CDR2 YFSETQ. CDR3 nucleotides: TGCGCCAGCAGCTTGGTCGGGGGGTTTGCTGAAGCTTTCTTT. Translating it yields CASSLVGGFAEAFF.

The genes are TRBV7-2 and TRBJ1-2, with 10 bases aligning to TRBD1. V was clipped by 3 bases and J by 4 bases; unmatched bases: 2. The CDR3 length is 14 residues. Germline V gene data show CDR1 as SGHTA and CDR2 as FQGNSA. The CDR3 here is CASSFGQGGYGYTF. Here the CDR3 DNA reads TGTGCCAGCAGCTTCGGACAGGGGGGCTATGGCTACACCTTC.

The V gene is TRBV19, the J gene TRBJ1-5, with 7 bases that match TRBD1. Trimming at V came to 5 bases and at J to 11 bases, leaving 15 bases not matched to a gene. From germline, CDR1 is LNHDA and CDR2 SQIVND (reference sequence). The CDR3 spans 15 residues. CDR3 amino acids: CASSGRDRAREAQHF. DNA for the CDR3: TGTGCCAGTAGTGGTCGAGACAGGGCCAGAGAGGCCCAGCATTTT.

The CDR3 sequence is CASSLYGGQVTEAFF. DNA of the CDR3: TGTGCCAGCAGTTTATATGGAGGGCAGGTCACTGAAGCTTTCTTT. The chain combines TRBV27 with TRBJ1-1, with D hard to call. The CDR3 length is 15 residues. From germline, CDR1 is MNHEY and CDR2 SMNVEV (reference sequence). Trimming cost V 1 base and J 4 bases, with 13 bases left between them.

This clone was observed once. The V gene is TRBV6-6, the J gene TRBJ1-5; TRBD1 matches at 9 bases. V was clipped by 5 bases and J by 6 bases; unmatched bases: 14. The V gene's germline CDR1 is MNHNY and CDR2 SVGAGI (reference sequence). The CDR3 is made up of 17 amino acids. The DNA of the CDR3 is TGTGCCAGCAGTCCCCCCCGGGACAGGGTGGTACGTCAGCCCCAGCATTTT. Its translation: CASSPPRDRVVRQPQHF.